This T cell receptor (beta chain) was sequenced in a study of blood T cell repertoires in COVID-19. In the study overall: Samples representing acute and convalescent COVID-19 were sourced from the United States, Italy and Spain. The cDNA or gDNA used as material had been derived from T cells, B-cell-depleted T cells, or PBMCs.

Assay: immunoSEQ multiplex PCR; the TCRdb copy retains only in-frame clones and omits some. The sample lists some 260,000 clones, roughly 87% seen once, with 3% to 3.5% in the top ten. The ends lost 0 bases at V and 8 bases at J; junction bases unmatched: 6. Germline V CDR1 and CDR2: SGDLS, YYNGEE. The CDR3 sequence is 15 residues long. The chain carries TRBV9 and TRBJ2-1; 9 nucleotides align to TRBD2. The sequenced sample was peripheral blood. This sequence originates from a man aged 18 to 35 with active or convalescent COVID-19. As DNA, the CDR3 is TGTGCCAGCAGCGTAGAGGCTAGCGGGGTAGATGAGCAGTTCTTC. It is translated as CASSVEASGVDEQFF.